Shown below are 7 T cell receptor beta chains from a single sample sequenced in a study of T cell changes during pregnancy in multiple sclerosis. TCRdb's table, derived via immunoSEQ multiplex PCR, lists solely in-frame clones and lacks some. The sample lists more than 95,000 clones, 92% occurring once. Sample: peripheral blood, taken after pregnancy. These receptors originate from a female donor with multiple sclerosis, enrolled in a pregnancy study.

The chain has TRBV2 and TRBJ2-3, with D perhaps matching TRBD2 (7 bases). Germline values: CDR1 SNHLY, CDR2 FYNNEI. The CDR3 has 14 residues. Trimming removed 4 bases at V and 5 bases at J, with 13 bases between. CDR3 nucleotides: TGTGCCAGCAGTGCAGCGAGGGGGGGAGATACGCAGTATTTT. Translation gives CASSAARGGDTQYF.

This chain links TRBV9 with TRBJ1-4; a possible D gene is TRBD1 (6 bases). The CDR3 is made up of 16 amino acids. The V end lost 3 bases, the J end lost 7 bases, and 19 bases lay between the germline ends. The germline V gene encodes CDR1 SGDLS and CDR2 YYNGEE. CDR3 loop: CASSGWGGGLTEKLFF. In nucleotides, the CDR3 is TGTGCCAGCAGCGGATGGGGCGGGGGCTTGACTGAAAAACTGTTTTTT.

The CDR3 nucleotides are TGTGCCAGCAGCTTAAAGCGGGACAGGGTTAATTCACCCCTCCACTTT. Protein product: CASSLKRDRVNSPLHF. The chain links TRBV11-2 to TRBJ1-6; TRBD1 aligns across 9 bases. After removal of 2 bases from V and 6 bases from J, the junction contained 5 bases not matched to a gene. The CDR3 loop spans 16 amino acids. CDR1 is SGHAT and CDR2 is FQNNGV in the germline V gene.

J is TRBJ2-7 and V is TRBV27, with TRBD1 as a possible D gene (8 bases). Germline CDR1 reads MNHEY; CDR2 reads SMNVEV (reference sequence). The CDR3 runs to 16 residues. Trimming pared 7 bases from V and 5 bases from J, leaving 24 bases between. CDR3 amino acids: CASTPLGGQGAHEQYF. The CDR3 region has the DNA TGTGCCAGCACGCCCCTGGGGGGGCAGGGGGCCCACGAGCAGTACTTC.

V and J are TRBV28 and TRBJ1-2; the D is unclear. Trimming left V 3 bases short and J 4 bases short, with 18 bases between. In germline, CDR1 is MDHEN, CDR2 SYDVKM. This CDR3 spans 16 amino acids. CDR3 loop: CASSFERESLLYGYTF. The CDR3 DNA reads TGTGCCAGCAGTTTTGAGAGGGAGTCTCTCCTCTATGGCTACACCTTC.

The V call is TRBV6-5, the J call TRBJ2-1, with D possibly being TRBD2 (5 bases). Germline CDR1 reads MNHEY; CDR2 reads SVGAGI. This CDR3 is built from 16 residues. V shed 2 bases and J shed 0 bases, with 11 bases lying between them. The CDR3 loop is CASSYVPGSSYNEQFF. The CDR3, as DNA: TGTGCCAGCAGTTACGTTCCGGGGAGCTCCTACAATGAGCAGTTCTTC.

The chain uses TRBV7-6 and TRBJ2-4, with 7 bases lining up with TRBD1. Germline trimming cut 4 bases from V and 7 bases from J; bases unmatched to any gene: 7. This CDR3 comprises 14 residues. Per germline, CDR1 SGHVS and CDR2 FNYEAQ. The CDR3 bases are TGTGCCAGCAGCTCCTACGGGACAGCTAACATTCAGTACTTC. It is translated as CASSSYGTANIQYF.